This T cell receptor (beta chain) was recorded in a study of CXCR3-negative and CXCR3-positive naive CD8 T cells. CDR1 and CDR2 from the germline V gene are MDHEN and SYDVKM. The CDR3 length is 14 residues. Remarks on this clonotype: Its antigen is not known.

CD45RO-CCR7+CD27+CD95- cells counted as naive CD8+ T cells. The method, 5' RACE with UMI labels, was used to prepare the TRB cDNA libraries. Reprocessing the 5' RACE reads, TCRdb reports a single entry for every CDR3 protein and omits DNA. The sample data list over 35,000 distinct CDR3 sequences. Study-level results: More hydrophobic TRB CDR3s occurred in CXCR3-positive than in CXCR3-negative naive cells. Memory CD8+ cells showed much lower diversity, while both naive subsets displayed comparably high diversity.

The chain has TRBV28 and TRBJ1-5; TCRdb's assignment of TRBD1 cannot be checked, as there is no DNA. Source material: naive CXCR3- CD8+ T cells from blood. Described subset: CD45RO-CCR7+CD27+CD95- naive CD8+ T cells lacking CXCR3 (TNR3-). The sequence was collected from a human donor in good health. Some clones in this sample may be carry-over from other donors' samples. CDR3 amino acids: CASSHDWGNQPQHF.